The clone carrying this T cell receptor beta chain was counted once. Its target is not known. The sequenced template was cDNA made from the entire isolated RNA. The protocol was immunoSEQ multiplex PCR, while the TCRdb copy is restricted to in-frame clones and leaves out a portion. The sample has 200,000 to 250,000 clones; around 14% are singletons. The CDR3 is 17 residues long. V was clipped by 3 bases and J by 6 bases; unmatched bases: 12. From germline, CDR1 is LNHDA and CDR2 SQIVND (reference sequence). This entry comes from a study of beta chain features in type 1 diabetes. On the study more broadly: Examination covered some 110,000,000 sorted cells spanning all samples. Study-level points and caveats: Fewer junction insertions and more nucleotide deletions appeared in type 1 diabetes patients.

The sequence came from a woman aged 40 to 50 in good health. The chain recombines TRBV19 with TRBJ2-1, with TRBD1 identical over 9 bases. Input material: naive CD4+ T cells from blood. Here the CDR3 reads CASSISRGTGTGNEQFF. The CDR3 nucleotides are TGTGCCAGTAGTATTTCCCGCGGGACAGGGACCGGCAATGAGCAGTTCTTC.